Given below is one T cell receptor (beta chain) in context. The data originate from a study of blood T cell repertoires in COVID-19. Here immunoSEQ multiplex PCR was the method, and the copy in TCRdb shows in-frame clones only, minus some. This table holds around 270,000 clones, 70% to 90% found once. Germline assignment: CDR1 LNHNV and CDR2 YYDKDF (reference sequence). This CDR3 comprises 17 residues. V was pared by 1 base and J by 14 bases, with 24 bases between. The material sequenced was peripheral blood. The chain joins TRBV15 to TRBJ1-6; D unclear. The receptor's source is a man aged 25-45 years with active or convalescent COVID-19. CDR3 region: CATSRGPPQNKAGSLHF. The DNA of the CDR3 is TGTGCCACCAGCAGAGGACCGCCACAAAACAAGGCGGGATCCCTCCACTTT.